Following are 2 T cell receptor beta chains from one sample sequenced in a study of blood T cell repertoires in COVID-19. TCRdb's table, derived via immunoSEQ multiplex PCR, lists solely in-frame clones and lacks some. Here the sample spans 190,000 or so clones, over 80% being singletons. Sequenced input: peripheral blood. The source of these receptors is a man aged 55 to 70 with COVID-19, enrolled during active disease.

This clone was seen only a few times. The rearrangement joins TRBV28 to TRBJ2-1, with D possibly matching TRBD1 (5 bases). This CDR3 has 18 amino acids. The germline V and J ends were trimmed by 4 bases and 4 bases, with 23 bases remaining between them. The germline gives CDR1 MDHEN, CDR2 SYDVKM. The DNA for the CDR3 is TGTGCCAGCAGTTCCTTTCAGGGATACCCGTACCGATACAATGAGCAGTTCTTC. Translating it yields CASSSFQGYPYRYNEQFF. The full variable domain, with the rest looked up from reference TRBV28 and TRBJ2-1, is DVKVTQSSRYLVKRTGEKVFLECVQDMDHENMFWYRQDPGLGLRLIYFSYDVKMKEKGDIPEGYSVSREKKERFSLILESASTNQTSMYLCASSSFQGYPYRYNEQFFGPGTRLTVL.

This clone was found a few times. The CDR3 spells CASTPGGAYEQYF. In DNA form, the CDR3 reads TGTGCCAGCACCCCGGGAGGTGCCTACGAGCAGTACTTC. The chain joins TRBV28 to TRBJ2-7; 7 bases fit TRBD2. The CDR3 is 13 residues long. CDR1 and CDR2 from the germline V gene are MDHEN and SYDVKM. Trimming cost V 7 bases and J 2 bases; bases outside gene matches: 5. Full variable domain (outside the CDR3, taken from reference TRBV28 and TRBJ2-7): DVKVTQSSRYLVKRTGEKVFLECVQDMDHENMFWYRQDPGLGLRLIYFSYDVKMKEKGDIPEGYSVSREKKERFSLILESASTNQTSMYLCASTPGGAYEQYFGPGTRLTVT.